This is a list of T cell receptor beta chains from one sample in a study of cytotoxic CD8 clonotypes in ibrutinib-treated CLL. Only in-frame clones appear in the TCRdb table, and some are missing; sequencing was by immunoSEQ multiplex PCR. Altogether tens of thousands of clones are present, roughly three quarters being singletons, with the ten largest covering less than 15%. Sequencing used PBMCs, obtained after 12 months of ibrutinib treatment. The receptors were gathered from a human donor with chronic lymphocytic leukemia. The CDR3 runs from the conserved cysteine through the conserved F or W. A D gene is named only where the DNA matches it firmly. Part of the rows lack a size; the others show once, few, many or a class for expanded clones.

TRBJ1-2 TRBV5-1 - few TGCGCCAGCAGCTTAGGAGACTCTAACTATGGCTACACCTTC CASSLGDSNYGYTF
TRBJ2-7 TRBV2 TRBD2 - TGTGCCAGCCTAGCGGCCCCCTCCTACGAGCAGTACTTC CASLAAPSYEQYF
TRBJ1-4 TRBV25-1 TRBD1 few TGTGCCAGCAGTGAAACTGGCAGGGGGGTAGCAAAACTGTTTTTT CASSETGRGVAKLFF
TRBJ2-1 TRBV29-1 - - TGCAGCGCTGAAGTGATGGGAAATGAGCAGTTCTTC CSAEVMGNEQFF
TRBJ1-5 TRBV10-3 - - TGTGCCATCAGTGAGAGGGGAAGCAATCAGCCCCAGCATTTT CAISERGSNQPQHF
TRBJ2-7 TRBV15 TRBD2 - TGTGCCACCAGCAGAGGTCTAACTAGCGGGAGCTCCTACGAGCAGTACTTC CATSRGLTSGSSYEQYF
TRBJ2-7 TRBV7-3 - - TGTGCCAGCAGCTTAAGTGAAGAAGCGCGGCGGGACCTATTCTACGAGCAGTACTTC CASSLSEEARRDLFYEQYF
TRBJ2-3 TRBV7-8 TRBD2 - TGTGCCAGCAGCTTACTCGGGGGGGGCACAGATACGCAGTATTTT CASSLLGGGTDTQYF
TRBJ1-1 TRBV6-1 TRBD1 - TGTGCCAGCAGTGAAACCGGGACAGGGAGGATAGGAGCTTTCTTT CASSETGTGRIGAFF
TRBJ1-3 TRBV5-1 TRBD1 - TGCGCCAGCAGCGCATCCGGGACAGGGGATTTCTCTGGAAACACCATATATTTT CASSASGTGDFSGNTIYF
TRBJ2-5 TRBV7-2 TRBD1 - TGTGCCAGCAGTTCATTGACAGGGGGGGGTCGAGAGACCCAGTACTTC CASSSLTGGGRETQYF
TRBJ2-1 TRBV19 - - TGTGCCAGTATCGGGGCGGGACGCTCCTACAATGAGCAGTTCTTC CASIGAGRSYNEQFF
TRBJ1-5 TRBV19 - - TGTGCCAGTAGTATTGGCAGGGAGGTGGTTCAGCCCCAGCATTTT CASSIGREVVQPQHF
TRBJ1-2 TRBV30 - once TGTGCCTGGATGACGGGGGCGCTGGGCTACACCTTC CAWMTGALGYTF
TRBJ2-7 TRBV29-1 TRBD1 - TGCAGCGCGGGACAGGGGATGTACGAGCAGTACTTC CSAGQGMYEQYF
TRBJ2-1 TRBV5-4 - - TGTGCCAGCAGTCAGAACCTAAACTCCTACAATGAGCAGTTCTTC CASSQNLNSYNEQFF
TRBJ1-1 TRBV5-1 - - TGCGCCAGCAGCTTCCGGGCAGGGGCCGAGAACACTGAAGCTTTCTTT CASSFRAGAENTEAFF
TRBJ2-3 TRBV10-3 TRBD2 - TGTGCCATCAGTGAGGGGGGGGGTGGAGATACGCAGTATTTT CAISEGGGGDTQYF
TRBJ1-4 TRBV25-1 - - TGTGCCAGCAGTATCGCCTCAACCGGAGGAACTAATGAAAAACTGTTTTTT CASSIASTGGTNEKLFF
TRBJ2-2 TRBV14 TRBD2 - TGTGCCAGCAGCCAAGGGTACGCCCTAGCGGGATCACCCGGGGAGCTGTTTTTT CASSQGYALAGSPGELFF
TRBJ2-1 TRBV2 - few TGTGCCAGCAGTAAGACCTCACCACCCGAGCAGTTCTTC CASSKTSPPEQFF
TRBJ2-2 TRBV6-1 - - TGTGCCAGCAGTGAAAGGTCGGCAGGAACCCACACCGGGGAGCTGTTTTTT CASSERSAGTHTGELFF
TRBJ1-1 TRBV9 TRBD1 few TGTGCCAGCAGCGTACGGGGGACAGGGTTTGAAGCTTTCTTT CASSVRGTGFEAFF
TRBJ2-2 TRBV10-1 TRBD1 - TGCGCCAGCAGTGTCCTGGGACAGCAGAACACCGGGGAGCTGTTTTTT CASSVLGQQNTGELFF
TRBJ2-1 TRBV19 TRBD2 - TGTGCCAGCGGACTAGCGGGAGGTCCACCGCTGTTCTTC CASGLAGGPPLFF
TRBJ1-3 TRBV7-2 - few TGTGCCAGCAGCTTAGATGGCAACTCTGGAAACACCATATATTTT CASSLDGNSGNTIYF
TRBJ2-6 TRBV27 TRBD1 - TGTGCCAGCAGCCCCCCAGGGGGCCTACGGTCTGGGGCCAACGTCCTGACTTTC CASSPPGGLRSGANVLTF
TRBJ2-2 TRBV7-2 TRBD2 - TGTGCCAGCAGCTTAGCGGAGCTAGCGGGGAACGGCGGGGAGCTGTTTTTT CASSLAELAGNGGELFF
TRBJ2-3 TRBV5-1 - - TGCGCCAGCAGCTTGGATCTCCAGGGCGGTAATACGCAGTATTTT CASSLDLQGGNTQYF
TRBJ1-4 TRBV7-2 TRBD1 few TGTGCCAGCAGCAAGACAGGGGGGACTAATGAAAAACTGTTTTTT CASSKTGGTNEKLFF
TRBJ1-2 TRBV7-9 TRBD1 - TGTGCCAGCAGCTTAGGGACAGGGAACTATGGCTACACCTTC CASSLGTGNYGYTF
TRBJ2-1 TRBV7-8 - - TGTGCCAGCAGCTACTACGGATCTGAGCAGTTCTTC CASSYYGSEQFF
TRBJ2-5 TRBV2 - - TGTGCCAGCGGAGGGGGCGTGTTGGAGACCCAGTACTTC CASGGGVLETQYF
TRBJ2-3 TRBV7-9 - few TGTGCCAGCAGCCCCCCAGGTAATACGCAGTATTTT CASSPPGNTQYF
TRBJ2-1 TRBV9 TRBD2 - TGTGCCAGCAGCGTAGAGTCTAGCGGGCACAATGAGCAGTTCTTC CASSVESSGHNEQFF
TRBJ2-1 TRBV7-8 TRBD2 - TGTGCCAGCAGCTTCCCCTTGTATCCGGGAGGGAACAATGAGCAGTTCTTC CASSFPLYPGGNNEQFF
TRBJ2-1 TRBV2 TRBD2 - TGTGCCAGCAGACGAACGGGACTAGCGCCCTACAATGAGCAGTTCTTC CASRRTGLAPYNEQFF
TRBJ2-1 TRBV5-1 - - TGCGCCAGCATCCTCTCGAGCTCCTACAATGAGCAGTTCTTC CASILSSSYNEQFF
TRBJ2-7 TRBV19 - - TGTGCCAGCGGAAGGGGGATCTCCTACGAGCAGTACTTC CASGRGISYEQYF
TRBJ2-1 TRBV12-1 - - TGTGCCAGCAGCCGCCCCGGGACTAGGAGCAATGAGCAGTTCTTC CASSRPGTRSNEQFF
TRBJ1-1 TRBV5-1 - few TGCGCCAGCAGCTTGGCAGGGAGCACTGAAGCTTTCTTT CASSLAGSTEAFF
TRBJ1-1 TRBV7-9 - - TGTGCCAGCAGCTTTCAGGGAGGGCTTGGTACTGAAGCTTTCTTT CASSFQGGLGTEAFF
TRBJ2-2 TRBV5-1 TRBD2 once TGCGCCAGCAGCTTGGCCAGGCGAGGGACTAGCGGGAGGGGAGACACCGGGGAGCTGTTTTTT CASSLARRGTSGRGDTGELFF
TRBJ2-3 TRBV5-5 - few TGTGCCAGCAGCTTGCCTTCTAGCCAGCAGAGGACAGATACGCAGTATTTT CASSLPSSQQRTDTQYF
TRBJ2-3 TRBV6-5 - - TGTGCCAGCAGTTACATTTCTACGCCGGGGACAGATACGCAGTATTTT CASSYISTPGTDTQYF
TRBJ1-2 TRBV7-2 TRBD1 - TGTGCCAGCAGCTCCCCGGACAGGTACTATGGCTACACCTTC CASSSPDRYYGYTF
TRBJ2-5 TRBV14 - - TGTGCCAGCAGCAAGGGTACGGTAGAGACCCAGTACTTC CASSKGTVETQYF
TRBJ2-7 TRBV18 TRBD2 - TGTGCCAGCTCACCCGGGACTAGCGGGATAGGCGAGCAGTACTTC CASSPGTSGIGEQYF
TRBJ1-4 TRBV18 - - TGTGCCTCGCACGGGCCTAATGAAAAACTGTTTTTT CASHGPNEKLFF
TRBJ1-5 TRBV2 - - TGTGCCAGCGGGATTTCAGGGGAAGGGCAGCCCCAGCATTTT CASGISGEGQPQHF
TRBJ2-5 TRBV5-4 - - TGTGCCAGCAGCTTGGCCAGCCGGCCACAAGAGACCCAGTACTTC CASSLASRPQETQYF
TRBJ2-2 TRBV7-8 TRBD2 - TGTGCCAGCGCCACCGCGCAGTGGGGGGGGACCGGGGAGCTGTTTTTT CASATAQWGGTGELFF
TRBJ1-1 TRBV11-1 TRBD1 - TGTGCCAGCAGCCCAAGTCTACAGGGGTCGAGGGAAGCTTTCTTT CASSPSLQGSREAFF
TRBJ2-1 TRBV18 TRBD2 once TGTGCCAGCTTACCGGGGACTAGCGGGTTCAATGAGCAGTTCTTC CASLPGTSGFNEQFF
TRBJ1-2 TRBV4-2 TRBD1 few TGTGCCAGCAGCCAAGGGTGGGACAGGTCGGACTATGGCTACACCTTC CASSQGWDRSDYGYTF
TRBJ1-1 TRBV2 - few TGTGCCAGCAGATTAGGGGCGAACACTGAAGCTTTCTTT CASRLGANTEAFF
TRBJ1-2 TRBV19 TRBD1 - TGTGCCAGTAGTATACCGGGACAGGGTTCGCCGGGCTACACCTTC CASSIPGQGSPGYTF